This entry concerns a single T cell receptor (beta chain). This record comes from a study of monozygotic twins with inflammatory bowel disease. CDR1 and CDR2 (germline): MNHEY, SMNVEV (reference sequence). There are 20 residues in the CDR3. TCRdb re-analyzed the 5' RACE reads; it lists each CDR3 protein once, without DNA. Its clone listing holds 200,000 to 250,000 distinct CDR3 sequences. The J gene is TRBJ1-6, the V gene TRBV27; there is no DNA to check the TCRdb D call of TRBD1. This clonotype originated in a human donor with ulcerative colitis or Crohn's disease, or a healthy co-twin of an affected twin (not recorded which). Input material: blood. The chain's CDR3 is CASSFDPASGGRGYNSPLHF.